The 14 T cell receptor beta chains in this list originate from one sample, sequenced in a study of T cells in Graves' hyperthyroidism and ophthalmopathy. Amplified TCR beta CDR3 regions derived from RNA transcripts. With the HTBI primer set, the TCR CDR3 went through a first round of RT-PCR. Each CDR3 protein gets one entry after TCRdb re-called the multiplex PCR reads with MiXCR. The sample holds hundreds of thousands of distinct CDR3 sequences, around 15% seen once. Sequences were obtained from blood. The receptors derive from a woman aged 25-40 years with Graves' hyperthyroidism.

This clonotype was seen many times. The chain uses TRBV6-5 and TRBJ2-1; 7 nucleotides agree with TRBD2. Per the germline V gene, CDR1 is MNHEY and CDR2 is SVGAGI. The V segment lost 0 bases and the J segment 5 bases; nucleotides outside the gene matches: 4. This CDR3 is 15 amino acids long. CDR3 bases: TGTGCCAGCAGTTACTCCGCTAGCGGAAACAATGAGCAGTTCTTC. This translates into CASSYSASGNNEQFF.

This clonotype occurred many times. The chain couples TRBV7-9 to TRBJ2-3; D remains unclear. The CDR3 has 11 amino acids. The V gene's germline CDR1 is SEHNR and CDR2 FQNEAQ (reference sequence). The germline V and J ends were trimmed by 8 bases and 6 bases, with 9 bases remaining between them. CDR3 loop: CASVLGDTQYF. CDR3 DNA: TGTGCCAGCGTCCTGGGGGATACGCAGTATTTT.

In the case of this clonotype: This may arise from a read error, as a much more abundant clone is one base away. The genes are TRBV20-1 and TRBJ2-5; tentatively, D is TRBD2 (5 bases). The CDR3 length is 15 residues. Germline V gene sequence: CDR1 DFQATT, CDR2 SNEGSKA (reference sequence). In DNA form, the CDR3 reads TGCAGTGCTAGAGACCGACTAACCCTCCAAGAGGCCCAGTACTTC. Its protein product is CSARDRLTLQEAQYF.

The gene calls are TRBV6-1 and TRBJ2-3; D tentatively fits TRBD1 or TRBD2 (5 bases each). Trimming shortened V by 7 bases and J by 0 bases, and 11 bases separated the two germline ends. Looked up from germline, CDR1 is MNHNS and CDR2 is SASEGT. This CDR3 has 14 residues. CDR3 sequence reads: CASIQDWSTDTQYF. The DNA of the CDR3 is TGTGCCAGCATACAGGACTGGAGCACAGATACGCAGTATTTT.

At least ten counts were recorded for this clonotype. CDR3 sequence (DNA): TGTGCCAGCAGCTCAACCGGGACTCGGAACACCGGGGAGCTGTTTTTT. Protein sequence: CASSSTGTRNTGELFF. The gene calls are TRBV7-2 and TRBJ2-2; D is possibly TRBD2 (6 bases). V lost 4 bases, J lost 1 base, and 13 bases lay in between. The V gene's germline CDR1 is SGHTA and CDR2 FQGNSA. The CDR3 runs to 16 residues.

This clonotype was picked up a small number of times. The V gene is TRBV6-1, the J gene TRBJ1-2; the match to TRBD1 covers 8 bases. V lost 6 bases, J lost 6 bases, and 6 bases stayed unmatched. Germline V gene lookup returns CDR1 MNHNS and CDR2 SASEGT. The CDR3 loop spans 13 amino acids. In nucleotides, the CDR3 is TGTGCCAGCAGGCTCAGGGGGCTAAATGGCTACACCTTC. Translation gives CASRLRGLNGYTF.

This clonotype occurred a few times. This chain connects TRBV27 to TRBJ2-1; 7 nucleotides align to TRBD2. The germline V gene encodes CDR1 MNHEY and CDR2 SMNVEV (reference sequence). The junction had 3 bases not matched to a gene; V was cut back by 1 base and J by 9 bases. The CDR3 is 13 amino acids. CDR3 bases: TGTGCCAGCAGTTTATTCGCGGGAGCTGAGCAGTTCTTC. Its translation: CASSLFAGAEQFF.

This clonotype was counted many times. The chain carries TRBV11-1 and TRBJ1-2; the D gene is possibly TRBD1 (5 bases). Trimming stripped 4 bases from V and 7 bases from J, with 16 bases between. Germline V gives CDR1 SGHAT, CDR2 FQDESV (reference sequence). The CDR3 covers 14 residues. CDR3 amino acids: CASSSFLRDAGYTF. The CDR3 DNA reads as TGTGCCAGCAGCTCCTTCCTCCGGGACGCTGGCTACACCTTC.

This clonotype was detected many times. The chain carries TRBV20-1 and TRBJ1-2, with a weak D call TRBD1 (5 bases). The CDR3 length is 14 residues. V was clipped by 0 bases and J by 0 bases, with 8 bases between them. The germline V gene has CDR1 DFQATT and CDR2 SNEGSKA (reference sequence). The CDR3 protein is CSARDEGSNYGYTF. In nucleotides, the CDR3 is TGCAGTGCTAGAGATGAGGGGTCTAACTATGGCTACACCTTC.

This clonotype was recorded at least ten times. The CDR3: CAIRETGEVYEQYF. CDR3 DNA: TGTGCCATCAGGGAGACAGGGGAGGTCTACGAGCAGTACTTC. The rearrangement uses TRBV10-3 and TRBJ2-7, with 8 positions matching TRBD1. CDR3 length: 14 amino acids. The ends lost 6 bases at V and 3 bases at J; junction bases unmatched: 7. CDR1 is ENHRY, CDR2 SYGVKD, per germline.

This chain uses TRBV24-1 with TRBJ2-7; D may be TRBD1 (6 bases). The CDR3 consists of 15 residues. Trimming took 4 bases from V and 0 from J, leaving 12 bases between them. Germline lookup yields CDR1 KGHDR and CDR2 SFDVKD. The CDR3 protein is CATSDPGASSYEQYF. DNA of the CDR3: TGTGCCACCAGTGACCCAGGGGCTTCCTCCTACGAGCAGTACTTC.

Details on this clonotype: It is unclear where the CDR3 begins or ends on the DNA, so no DNA is shown, and the CDR3 is as TCRdb lists it. The CDR3 loop is CASSFYICSATDFANYEQYF. The chain recombines TRBV7-3 with TRBJ2-7; TRBD2, the D gene given by the table, was not confirmed from the DNA. Germline V CDR1 and CDR2: SGHTA, FQGTGA. The CDR3 is 20 residues long, ends included.

This chain links TRBV7-2 with TRBJ1-1; the D is unclear. Germline-derived CDR1 and CDR2 are SGHTA and FQGNSA. Deletions cut 1 base from V and 4 bases from J, with 13 bases between. This CDR3 has 15 amino acids. CDR3 loop: CASSLGGSMSTEAFF. The CDR3 DNA follows: TGTGCCAGCAGCTTAGGTGGGAGTATGAGCACTGAAGCTTTCTTT. Variable domain in full (rest from reference TRBV7-2 and TRBJ1-1): GAGVSQSPSNKVTEKGKDVELRCDPISGHTALYWYRQSLGQGLEFLIYFQGNSAPDKSGLPSDRFSAERTGGSVSTLTIQRTQQEDSAVYLCASSLGGSMSTEAFFGQGTRLTVV.

Many counts were recorded for this clonotype. This chain connects TRBV12-3 or TRBV12-4 to TRBJ2-7, with 9 bases fitting TRBD2. V lost 3 bases and J lost 7; bases outside the gene matches: 4. The CDR3 runs to 13 residues. The CDR3 DNA is TGTGCCAGCAGTTTCGGCGGGAGGGGAGAGCAGTACTTC. It is translated as CASSFGGRGEQYF.